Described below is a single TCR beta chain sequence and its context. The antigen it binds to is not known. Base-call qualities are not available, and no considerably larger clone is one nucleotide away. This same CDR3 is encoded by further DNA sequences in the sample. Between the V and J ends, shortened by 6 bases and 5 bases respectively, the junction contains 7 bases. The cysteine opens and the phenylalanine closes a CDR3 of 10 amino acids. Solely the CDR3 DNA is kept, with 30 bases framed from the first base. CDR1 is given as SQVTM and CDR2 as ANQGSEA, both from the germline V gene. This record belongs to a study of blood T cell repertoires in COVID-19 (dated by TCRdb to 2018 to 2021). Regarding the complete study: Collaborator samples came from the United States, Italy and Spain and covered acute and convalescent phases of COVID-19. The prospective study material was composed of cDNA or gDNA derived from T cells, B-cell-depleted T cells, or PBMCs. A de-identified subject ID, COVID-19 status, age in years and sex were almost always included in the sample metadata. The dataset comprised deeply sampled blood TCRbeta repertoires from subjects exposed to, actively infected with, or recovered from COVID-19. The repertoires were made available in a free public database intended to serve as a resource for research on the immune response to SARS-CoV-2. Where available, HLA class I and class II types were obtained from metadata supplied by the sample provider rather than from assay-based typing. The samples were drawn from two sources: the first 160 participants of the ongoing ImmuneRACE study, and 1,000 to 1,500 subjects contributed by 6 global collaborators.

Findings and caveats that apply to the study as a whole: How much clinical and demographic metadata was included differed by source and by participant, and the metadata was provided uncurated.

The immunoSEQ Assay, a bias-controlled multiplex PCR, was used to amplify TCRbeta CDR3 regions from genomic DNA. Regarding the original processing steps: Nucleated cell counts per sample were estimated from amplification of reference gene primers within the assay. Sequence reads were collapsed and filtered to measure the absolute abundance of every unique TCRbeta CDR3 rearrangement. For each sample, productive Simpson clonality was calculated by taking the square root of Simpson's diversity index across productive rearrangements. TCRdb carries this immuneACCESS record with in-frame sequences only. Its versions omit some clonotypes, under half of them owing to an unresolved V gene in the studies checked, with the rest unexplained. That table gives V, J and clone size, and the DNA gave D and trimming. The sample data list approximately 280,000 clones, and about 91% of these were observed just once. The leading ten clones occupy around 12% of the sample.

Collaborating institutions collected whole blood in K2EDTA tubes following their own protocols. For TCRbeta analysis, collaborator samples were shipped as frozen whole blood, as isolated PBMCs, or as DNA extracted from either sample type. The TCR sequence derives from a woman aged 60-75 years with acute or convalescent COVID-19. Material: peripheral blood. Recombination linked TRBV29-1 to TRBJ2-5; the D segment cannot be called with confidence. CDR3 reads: CSVGEETQYF. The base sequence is TGCAGCGTCGGAGAGGAGACCCAGTACTTC.